The 15 T cell receptor beta chains given below trace back to one sample, sequenced in a study of PD-1 blockade in classical Hodgkin lymphoma. All the patients suffered relapse after autologous stem cell transplantation, and brentuximab vedotin exposure differed. Libraries were prepared by immunoSEQ multiplex PCR; TCRdb keeps only in-frame clonotypes and omits some of them. The repertoire holds tens of thousands of clones, with roughly 80% as singletons. This material consisted of peripheral blood mononuclear cells (PBMCs), taken before the second cycle of nivolumab. Receptors were obtained from a human donor with classical Hodgkin lymphoma.

The V call is TRBV6-5, the J call TRBJ2-7; 11 bases are shared with TRBD2. This CDR3 spans 15 amino acids. Germline lookup yields CDR1 MNHEY and CDR2 SVGAGI. With V trimmed by 4 bases and J by 4 bases, 6 bases remained unmatched. The CDR3 reads CASSSLAGGPYEQYF. For the CDR3, the DNA is TGTGCCAGCAGTTCGTTAGCGGGAGGGCCTTACGAGCAGTACTTC.

This clone was seen a handful of times. The rearrangement uses TRBV27 and TRBJ2-7, with TRBD2 identical over 11 bases. V lost 5 bases to trimming and J lost 4 bases; unmatched junction nucleotides: 13. CDR3 size: 17 residues. The germline V gene encodes CDR1 MNHEY and CDR2 SMNVEV (reference sequence). CDR3 bases: TGTGCCAGCAGTCCTCAGATTCTAGCGGGAGGCGCATACGAGCAGTACTTC. As protein: CASSPQILAGGAYEQYF.

The chain recombines TRBV6-5 with TRBJ2-1; 8 nucleotides line up with TRBD2. CDR1 and CDR2 (germline): MNHEY, SVGAGI. V trimming: 0 bases; J trimming: 9 bases; junction bases outside the gene matches: 10. The CDR3 length is 16 residues. The DNA of the CDR3 is TGTGCCAGCAGTTACTCGATACTAGCGGACCTTGGTGAGCAGTTCTTC. The encoded protein is CASSYSILADLGEQFF.

The genes are TRBV27 and TRBJ2-1; D is uncertain. Trimming removed 5 bases from V and 2 bases from J, with 16 bases in between. The germline gives CDR1 MNHEY, CDR2 SMNVEV (reference sequence). The CDR3 length is 16 residues. CDR3 protein: CASSGSRVSPYNEQFF. CDR3 sequence (DNA): TGTGCCAGCAGTGGATCAAGGGTTAGTCCCTACAATGAGCAGTTCTTC.

CDR3 DNA sequence: TGTGCCAGCAGCCAATTCACAGGGGCGATGAACACTGAAGCTTTCTTT. Amino acid sequence: CASSQFTGAMNTEAFF. The genes are TRBV16 and TRBJ1-1; 7 positions match TRBD1. Germline loops: CDR1 KGHSY, CDR2 FQNENV. The J segment lost 0 bases and the V segment lost 1 base, leaving 5 bases of the junction unmatched. The CDR3 spans 16 residues.

As regards this clone: Additional DNA sequences in this sample encode the identical CDR3. The gene calls are TRBV5-1 and TRBJ2-5, with TRBD1 identical over 7 bases. There are 14 residues in the CDR3. Unmatched junction bases numbered 4, after V lost 0 bases and J lost 5 bases. Germline V gives CDR1 SGHRS, CDR2 YFSETQ. This CDR3 is CASSLGGGRETQYF. CDR3 nucleotide sequence: TGCGCCAGCAGCTTGGGAGGGGGCCGGGAGACCCAGTACTTC.

The chain is built from TRBV4-1 and TRBJ1-2; 8 nucleotides agree with TRBD1. The ends lost 4 bases at V and 4 bases at J; junction bases unmatched: 5. Germline V gene data show CDR1 as MGHRA and CDR2 as YSYEKL. The CDR3 has 14 residues. The CDR3 DNA follows: TGCGCCAGCAGCCTCAGGACAGGGAGCTATGGCTACACCTTC. Translation gives CASSLRTGSYGYTF.

In its sample, this clone was seen a few times. This chain joins TRBV10-3 and TRBJ2-7; 9 nucleotides match TRBD1. This CDR3 region has 15 residues. CDR1 is ENHRY and CDR2 is SYGVKD in the germline V gene. V shed 3 bases and J 5 bases; nucleotides not matched to a gene: 8. The CDR3 sequence is CAISDTSGQGNEQYF. CDR3 in DNA: TGTGCCATCAGTGATACGTCGGGACAGGGTAACGAGCAGTACTTC.

J is TRBJ1-4 and V is TRBV18, with 7 nucleotides matching TRBD1. Germline CDR1 is KGHSH and CDR2 is LQKENI. CDR3 length equals 14 residues. With V trimmed by 3 bases and J by 8 bases, 6 bases remained unmatched. Here the CDR3 DNA reads TGTGCCAGCTCACCCCTGACAGGGAAAGAAAAACTGTTTTTT. Its translation is CASSPLTGKEKLFF.

The chain employs TRBV28 and TRBJ2-5; D tentatively reads TRBD1 or TRBD2 (5 bases each). Germline CDR1 MDHEN, CDR2 SYDVKM. The ends were cut back, 6 bases at V and 7 bases at J, with 12 bases in the middle. This CDR3 is 12 amino acids long. The CDR3 reads CASSRDAGTQYF. The DNA for the CDR3 is TGTGCCAGCAGCCGGGACGCCGGGACCCAGTACTTC.

The table lists this clone with a count of one. This same CDR3 is encoded by further DNA sequences in the sample. This sequence joins TRBV28 and TRBJ2-7; TRBD2 might be the D (6 bases). CDR3 length: 16 residues. Germline V lookup: CDR1 MDHEN, CDR2 SYDVKM. V was trimmed by 4 bases and J by 6 bases, leaving 22 bases between them. CDR3 nucleotide sequence: TGTGCCAGCAGTTCCTCACGCCTTGGGTTGCGGGGCGAGCAGTACTTC. It specifies CASSSSRLGLRGEQYF. Filled out from reference TRBV28 and TRBJ2-7, the complete variable domain reads DVKVTQSSRYLVKRTGEKVFLECVQDMDHENMFWYRQDPGLGLRLIYFSYDVKMKEKGDIPEGYSVSREKKERFSLILESASTNQTSMYLCASSSSRLGLRGEQYFGPGTRLTVT.

This clone was detected a few times. This chain uses TRBV30 with TRBJ2-2; 8 nucleotides match TRBD1. J was trimmed by 3 bases and V by 3 bases; bases with no gene match: 0. Germline lookup yields CDR1 GTSNPN and CDR2 SVGIG (reference sequence). The CDR3 extends over 13 amino acids. CDR3 loop: CAWRTGDTGELFF. In DNA form, the CDR3 reads TGTGCCTGGAGGACAGGGGACACCGGGGAGCTGTTTTTT.

The V gene is TRBV7-9, the J gene TRBJ2-1; 14 nucleotides align to TRBD2. This CDR3 contains 14 residues. Germline lookup yields CDR1 SEHNR and CDR2 FQNEAQ (reference sequence). J gave up 15 bases and V 3 bases, and 7 bases lay outside the gene matches. CDR3 sequence: CASSFETSGRGVFF. In nucleotides, the CDR3 is TGTGCCAGCAGCTTCGAGACTAGCGGGAGGGGGGTGTTCTTC.

This clone was seen just once. The genes are TRBV27 and TRBJ2-7; 14 bases match TRBD2. V gave up 10 bases and J gave up 6 bases; unmatched junction bases: 8. The CDR3 spans 14 residues. Per germline, CDR1 MNHEY and CDR2 SMNVEV (reference sequence). CDR3 region: CATRLAGGPFEQYF. CDR3 bases: TGTGCCACCAGACTAGCGGGAGGGCCCTTCGAGCAGTACTTC.

The chain carries TRBV7-6 and TRBJ2-3; possible D gene TRBD2, 5 bases. Per germline, CDR1 SGHVS and CDR2 FNYEAQ. The CDR3 spans 13 residues. The V end was cut by 1 base, the J end by 5 bases, with 7 bases between. CDR3 sequence reads: CASSLVAGDTQYF. CDR3 coding DNA: TGTGCCAGCAGCTTAGTGGCGGGAGATACGCAGTATTTT.